This entry describes one T cell receptor (beta chain). The sample originates from a study of blood T cell repertoires in COVID-19. V lost 2 bases, J lost 0 bases, and 4 bases stayed unmatched. The CDR3 is 16 amino acids. Germline CDR1 is SGHRS and CDR2 is YFSETQ. Grouping used clinical history reported by participants in a survey and questionnaire. Under the authors' procedure: Reference gene primer amplification in the assay estimated nucleated cell counts. The assay was immunoSEQ multiplex PCR, and TCRdb's table has in-frame clones only and misses some. V, J and clone size were drawn from that table, and D and trimming were deduced from the DNA. The repertoire consists of around 230,000 clones, with roughly 90% occurring once and the leading ten covering under 4%.

Sequenced input: PBMCs or T cells enriched from blood (not recorded which). The chain links TRBV5-1 to TRBJ1-1; 10 nucleotides line up with TRBD1. The source is a middle-aged woman with acute COVID-19. CDR3 loop: CASSFRQGAMNTEAFF. The CDR3 coding sequence is TGCGCCAGCAGCTTTCGACAGGGGGCGATGAACACTGAAGCTTTCTTT.